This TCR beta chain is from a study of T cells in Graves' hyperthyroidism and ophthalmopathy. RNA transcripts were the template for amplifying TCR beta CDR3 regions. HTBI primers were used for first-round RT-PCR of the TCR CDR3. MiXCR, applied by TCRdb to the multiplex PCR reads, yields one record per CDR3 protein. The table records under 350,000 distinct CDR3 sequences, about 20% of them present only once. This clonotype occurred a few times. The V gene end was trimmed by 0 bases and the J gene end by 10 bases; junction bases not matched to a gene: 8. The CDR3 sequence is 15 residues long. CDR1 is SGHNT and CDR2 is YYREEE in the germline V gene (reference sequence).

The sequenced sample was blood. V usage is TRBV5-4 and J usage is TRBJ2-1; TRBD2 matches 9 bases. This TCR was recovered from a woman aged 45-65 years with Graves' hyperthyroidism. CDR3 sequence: CASSLAGGGAGEQFF. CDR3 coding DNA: TGTGCCAGCAGCTTGGCCGGCGGGGGGGCCGGGGAGCAGTTCTTC.